A single sample is the source of the 27 T cell receptor beta chains below, sequenced in a study of blood T cell repertoires in COVID-19. Generated by immunoSEQ multiplex PCR, the TCRdb table keeps only in-frame clones and is missing some. The table shows almost 200,000 clones, with about four fifths occurring only once. Sequenced input: peripheral blood. Receptor source: a woman between 40 and 55 years old with COVID-19, enrolled during active disease.

In its sample, this clone was seen a few times. This CDR3 reads CAWSLGAGETQYF. In nucleotides, the CDR3 is TGTGCCTGGAGTTTAGGGGCTGGAGAGACCCAGTACTTC. The chain recombines TRBV30 with TRBJ2-5; D possibly corresponds to TRBD1 (5 bases). Looked up from germline, CDR1 is GTSNPN and CDR2 is SVGIG (reference sequence). There are 13 residues in the CDR3. V was pared by 2 bases and J by 4 bases, with 11 bases between.

J is TRBJ2-1 and V is TRBV7-9; TRBD2 agrees at 7 bases. J was trimmed by 6 bases and V by 5 bases; bases with no gene match: 10. This CDR3 region has 15 residues. The germline gives CDR1 SEHNR, CDR2 FQNEAQ (reference sequence). This CDR3 reads CASSAFWGGGNEQFF. In DNA, the CDR3 is TGTGCCAGCAGCGCCTTTTGGGGCGGGGGCAATGAGCAGTTCTTC.

V is TRBV5-1 and J is TRBJ1-5; D not resolved. Trimming removed 5 bases from V and 3 bases from J, with 9 bases in between. Germline lookup yields CDR1 SGHRS and CDR2 YFSETQ. This CDR3 spans 13 amino acids. The DNA for the CDR3 is TGCGCCAGCAGGGAGGGTTTCAATCAGCCCCAGCATTTT. Its translation: CASREGFNQPQHF.

The rearrangement links TRBV6-5 to TRBJ1-4; possibly TRBD1 for D (5 bases). Trimming took 8 bases from V and 7 from J, leaving 8 bases between them. Per the germline V gene, CDR1 is MNHEY and CDR2 is SVGAGI. This CDR3 is built from 11 residues. The CDR3 is CASPTGEKLFF. DNA for the CDR3: TGTGCCAGCCCTACAGGTGAAAAACTGTTTTTT.

J is TRBJ2-5 and V is TRBV27, with a tentative D call TRBD1 (5 bases). Trimming shortened V by 8 bases and J by 0 bases, and 16 bases separated the two germline ends. The germline gives CDR1 MNHEY, CDR2 SMNVEV (reference sequence). The CDR3 loop spans 15 amino acids. This CDR3 reads CASSYAGAYQETQYF. The CDR3 DNA sequence: TGTGCCAGCTCTTATGCTGGGGCGTACCAAGAGACCCAGTACTTC.

On this clone itself: The sample carries other DNA sequences with the same CDR3. The genes are TRBV18 and TRBJ2-7; 11 bases match TRBD2. The CDR3 spans 15 residues. Germline trimming cut 3 bases from V and 1 base from J; bases unmatched to any gene: 2. From germline, CDR1 is KGHSH and CDR2 LQKENI. CDR3 DNA sequence: TGTGCCAGCTCACCCGGGACTAGCGGTTCCTACGAGCAGTACTTC. Translated: CASSPGTSGSYEQYF.

This clone came up once. This chain joins TRBV9 and TRBJ1-2; 7 bases fit TRBD1. CDR1 is SGDLS, CDR2 YYNGEE, per germline. The length of the CDR3 is 15 residues. V was pared by 4 bases and J by 3 bases, with 9 bases of the junction left unmatched. CDR3 nucleotides: TGTGCCAGCAGCCCAGACGGGACAGTAGACTATGGCTACACCTTC. Protein product: CASSPDGTVDYGYTF. Filled out from reference TRBV9 and TRBJ1-2, the complete variable domain reads DSGVTQTPKHLITATGQRVTLRCSPRSGDLSVYWYQQSLDQGLQFLIQYYNGEERAKGNILERFSAQQFPDLHSELNLSSLELGDSALYFCASSPDGTVDYGYTFGSGTRLTVV.

CDR3 sequence (DNA): TGTGCCAGCAGTTCTACAGACCACTATGGCTACACCTTC. The encoded protein is CASSSTDHYGYTF. The chain couples TRBV6-5 to TRBJ1-2, with D unresolved. With 4 bases removed from V and 3 bases from J, the gap between germline ends came to 9 bases. From germline, CDR1 is MNHEY and CDR2 SVGAGI. This CDR3 is built from 13 residues.

The rearrangement joins TRBV19 to TRBJ1-5; no clear D. The germline gives CDR1 LNHDA, CDR2 SQIVND (reference sequence). This CDR3 contains 12 residues. V was cut by 11 bases and J by 5 bases, with 13 bases left in between. The DNA for the CDR3 is TGTGCCGTGTCAGGAAATTATCAGCCCCAGCATTTT. Amino acids: CAVSGNYQPQHF.

The rearrangement uses TRBV7-8 and TRBJ2-7, with 8 bases matching TRBD2. The CDR3 spans 14 residues. CDR1 is SGHVS and CDR2 is FQNEAQ in the germline V gene. The ends lost 7 bases at V and 4 bases at J; junction bases unmatched: 9. As DNA, the CDR3 is TGTGCCAGCAACACCGGGGGGGGCAGGTACGAGCAGTACTTC. Encoded protein: CASNTGGGRYEQYF.

The J gene is TRBJ2-7, the V gene TRBV5-6; 8 nucleotides line up with TRBD2. The germline V gene encodes CDR1 SGHDT and CDR2 YYEEEE. The junction had 11 bases not matched to a gene; V was cut back by 3 bases and J by 6 bases. The CDR3 is 15 amino acids. CDR3 coding DNA: TGTGCCAGCAGCTACACTTCAGCGGGGGAAGGCGAGCAGTACTTC. Its protein is CASSYTSAGEGEQYF.

The genes are TRBV5-6 and TRBJ1-4, with 11 bases aligning to TRBD1. Trimming removed 6 bases from V and 7 bases from J; junction bases left unmatched: 8. Germline assignment: CDR1 SGHDT and CDR2 YYEEEE. CDR3 length: 15 amino acids. CDR3 in amino acids: CASNRGTGGTEKLFF. CDR3 coding DNA: TGTGCCAGCAACCGAGGGACAGGGGGAACTGAAAAACTGTTTTTT.

This clone showed up just a few times. This sequence joins TRBV30 and TRBJ1-2; no reliable D call. The CDR3 is 13 amino acids. Trimming took 4 bases from V and 8 from J, leaving 17 bases between them. Looked up from germline, CDR1 is GTSNPN and CDR2 is SVGIG (reference sequence). CDR3 nucleotide sequence: TGTGCCTGGACTCTATGGCCCGGGGTAGGCTACACCTTC. Translated: CAWTLWPGVGYTF.

The chain is built from TRBV7-8 and TRBJ2-3; D may be TRBD2 (7 bases). With 3 bases removed from V and 6 bases from J, the gap between germline ends came to 16 bases. The CDR3 loop spans 15 amino acids. Looked up from germline, CDR1 is SGHVS and CDR2 is FQNEAQ. The CDR3 loop reads CASSFGGGRMDTQYF. The DNA for the CDR3 is TGTGCCAGCAGCTTTGGGGGCGGGAGAATGGATACGCAGTATTTT.

The J gene is TRBJ2-7, the V gene TRBV4-2; no clear D gene. Trimming removed 0 bases from V and 8 bases from J, with 5 bases in between. Germline values: CDR1 LGHNA, CDR2 YNFKEQ. The CDR3 runs 11 residues. The CDR3 region is CASSQESQQYF. The CDR3, as DNA: TGTGCCAGCAGCCAAGAATCTCAGCAGTACTTC.

This clone was detected a few times. The chain has TRBV5-1 and TRBJ2-7; 10 nucleotides match TRBD1. The CDR3 contains 14 residues. V shed 4 bases, J shed 3 bases, and the junction held 4 bases outside the gene matches. Looked up from germline, CDR1 is SGHRS and CDR2 is YFSETQ. This CDR3 reads CASSPGQGVYEQYF. The CDR3 DNA reads TGCGCCAGCAGCCCCGGACAGGGGGTCTACGAGCAGTACTTC.

The V and J genes are TRBV7-8 and TRBJ2-2; the match to TRBD2 covers 8 bases. Germline assignment: CDR1 SGHVS and CDR2 FQNEAQ. V shed 4 bases and J 5 bases; nucleotides not matched to a gene: 6. The CDR3 is 15 amino acids. Here the CDR3 reads CASSSSGSGTGELFF. The DNA of the CDR3 is TGTGCCAGCAGCTCGAGCGGGAGCGGGACCGGGGAGCTGTTTTTT.

This chain uses TRBV11-2 with TRBJ2-1; TRBD2 matches 13 bases. The CDR3 length is 17 residues. V lost 3 bases to trimming and J lost 6 bases; unmatched junction nucleotides: 8. The V gene's germline CDR1 is SGHAT and CDR2 FQNNGV. Here the CDR3 reads CASSLAGTSGGANEQFF. The CDR3 coding sequence is TGTGCCAGCAGCTTGGCCGGCACTAGCGGGGGGGCCAATGAGCAGTTCTTC.

The genes are TRBV25-1 and TRBJ1-4; 11 bases line up with TRBD1. The V segment lost 2 bases and the J segment 7 bases; nucleotides outside the gene matches: 12. The CDR3 is made up of 18 amino acids. From germline, CDR1 is MGHDK and CDR2 SYGVNS. The CDR3 DNA follows: TGTGCCAGCAGTGAAGGGACAGGGGGAGGAGCAGGGGGTGAAAAACTGTTTTTT. Translated, it gives CASSEGTGGGAGGEKLFF. The full variable domain, completed using reference TRBV25-1 and TRBJ1-4, is EADIYQTPRYLVIGTGKKITLECSQTMGHDKMYWYQQDPGMELHLIHYSYGVNSTEKGDLSSESTVSRIRTEHFPLTLESARPSHTSQYLCASSEGTGGGAGGEKLFFGSGTQLSVL.

The chain is built from TRBV3-1 (or the pseudogene TRBV3-2) and TRBJ1-6; 9 nucleotides line up with TRBD1. V trimming: 4 bases; J trimming: 6 bases; junction bases outside the gene matches: 4. The CDR3 length is 15 residues. Germline-derived CDR1 and CDR2 are LGHDT and YNNKEL (reference sequence). The chain's CDR3 is CASSRQGGANSPLHF. CDR3 sequence (DNA): TGTGCCAGCAGCCGACAGGGGGGCGCTAATTCACCCCTCCACTTT.

The chain recombines TRBV2 with TRBJ2-1; 9 nucleotides match TRBD2. Germline V gene lookup returns CDR1 SNHLY and CDR2 FYNNEI. This CDR3 comprises 14 residues. Trimming at V came to 6 bases and at J to 4 bases, leaving 4 bases not matched to a gene. DNA of the CDR3: TGTGCCAGCAGGGTCCTAGCGGGGTACAATGAGCAGTTCTTC. It encodes CASRVLAGYNEQFF.

V and J are TRBV5-1 and TRBJ2-3, with 9 bases lining up with TRBD2. The CDR3 is made up of 16 amino acids. Germline CDR1 reads SGHRS; CDR2 reads YFSETQ. V dropped 1 base and J dropped 4; count of bases not matched to a gene: 7. CDR3 nucleotides: TGCGCCAGCAGCTTGATTGCGGGAGGGGTATCAGATACGCAGTATTTT. Translating gives CASSLIAGGVSDTQYF.

This chain uses TRBV7-2 with TRBJ2-7, with 7 positions matching TRBD2. Germline CDR1 and CDR2: SGHTA and FQGNSA. The V and J ends lost 5 bases and 2 bases, in that order; junction bases with no gene match: 6. The CDR3 has 14 residues. The CDR3 region has the DNA TGTGCCAGCAGCCCACCTAGCGGACCCTACGAGCAGTACTTC. This translates into CASSPPSGPYEQYF.

CDR3 sequence reads: CAMEGSPAADTQYF. In nucleotides, the CDR3 is TGTGCCATGGAGGGGTCTCCCGCCGCAGATACGCAGTATTTT. V and J are TRBV5-3 and TRBJ2-3; D might be TRBD2 (6 bases). TRBV5-3 is reported as an ORF; its role is uncertain. There are 14 residues in the CDR3. Trimming stripped 9 bases from V and 4 bases from J, with 18 bases between.

The gene calls are TRBV5-6 and TRBJ2-2, with D hard to call. V lost 0 bases and J lost 1, with 13 bases in between. The germline gives CDR1 SGHDT, CDR2 YYEEEE. This CDR3 is 17 amino acids long. The DNA for the CDR3 is TGTGCCAGCAGCTTGGCCGCGATAGTACGGAACACCGGGGAGCTGTTTTTT. As protein: CASSLAAIVRNTGELFF.

This chain uses TRBV27 with TRBJ1-5; 11 bases agree with TRBD1. V trimming: 4 bases; J trimming: 2 bases; junction bases outside the gene matches: 4. Germline CDR1 and CDR2: MNHEY and SMNVEV (reference sequence). This CDR3 is built from 16 residues. For the CDR3, the DNA is TGTGCCAGCAGTTGGACAGGGGGCGGGGGCAATCAGCCCCAGCATTTT. This codes for CASSWTGGGGNQPQHF.

V and J are TRBV19 and TRBJ1-5; D might be TRBD1 (6 bases). There are 16 residues in the CDR3. V lost 6 bases and J lost 1, with 16 bases in between. Germline V gene lookup returns CDR1 LNHDA and CDR2 SQIVND (reference sequence). CDR3 region: CASRSRGLGSNQPQHF. The DNA for the CDR3 is TGTGCCAGTAGAAGCAGGGGTTTGGGGAGCAATCAGCCCCAGCATTTT.